The T cell receptor beta chain described here comes from a study of cytomegalovirus exposure and HLA in healthy donors. Primers for the PCR totalled 60 Vbeta and 13 Jbeta. Assay: immunoSEQ multiplex PCR; the TCRdb copy retains only in-frame clones and omits some. The profile shows tens of thousands of clones, around four fifths of them singletons. As concerns this clone: Other nucleotide sequences in the sample specify the same CDR3.

This receptor was obtained from a young man in good health and CMV-seronegative. Material: PBMCs.

The DNA of the CDR3 is TGTGCCAGCAGGCAGGGACAGTACACAGATACGCAGTATTTT. Translated: CASRQGQYTDTQYF. The chain joins TRBV6-5 to TRBJ2-3; 7 bases line up with TRBD1. V trimming: 6 bases; J trimming: 2 bases; junction bases outside the gene matches: 5. In germline, CDR1 is MNHEY, CDR2 SVGAGI. The CDR3 length is 14 residues.